This T cell receptor (beta chain) was profiled in a study of cytomegalovirus exposure and HLA in healthy donors. Study at large: Unique TCRs numbering about 87 million, obtained from HLA-typed donors, made up an early data release.

Study-wide findings and caveats: Investigators reported 164 TCR beta chains as tied to cytomegalovirus. In a later analysis, most CMV-associated TCR beta chains appeared HLA-restricted.

CDR3 size: 14 residues. From germline, CDR1 is SGHRS and CDR2 YFSETQ. V lost 0 bases and J 5 bases, leaving 8 bases between the germline ends. Vbeta (60) and Jbeta (13) primers were used in the PCR. Libraries were prepared by immunoSEQ multiplex PCR; TCRdb keeps only in-frame clonotypes and omits some of them. The data show some 160,000 clones, with around 83% seen just once and 6.4% held by the top ten. As to this clone: Its matching antigen is unknown. Other DNA sequences in this sample translate to the same CDR3.

The donors gave bone marrow, and they were healthy. The J gene is TRBJ2-2, the V gene TRBV5-1; D gene uncertain. The receptor was derived from a man over 45 in good health and CMV-seropositive. Input material: PBMCs. DNA of the CDR3: TGCGCCAGCAGCTTGGGTGGGCCTACCGGGGAGCTGTTTTTT. It translates to CASSLGGPTGELFF.